The entry that follows covers one TCR beta chain sequence. The germline V gene has CDR1 MDHEN and CDR2 SYDVKM. The CDR3 runs 13 residues. Trimming removed 2 bases at V and 3 bases at J, with 8 bases between. Authors' analysis steps: Amplification from reference gene primers served as the basis for estimated nucleated cell counts. Here immunoSEQ multiplex PCR was the method, and the copy in TCRdb shows in-frame clones only, minus some. D and trimming were read from the DNA, whereas the V and J calls and clone size are those reported in that table. Of roughly 400,000 clones listed, 70% to 90% are singletons. The sample belongs to a study of blood T cell repertoires in COVID-19. Study summary: The study drew acute and convalescent COVID-19 samples from the United States, Italy and Spain. The cDNA or gDNA used as material had been derived from T cells, B-cell-depleted T cells, or PBMCs.

The material sequenced was PBMCs or T cells enriched from blood (not recorded which). The chain couples TRBV28 to TRBJ2-7, with TRBD1 as a possible D gene (6 bases). This TCR derives from a woman younger than 35 who had been exposed to COVID-19. CDR3: CASSLAGDYEQYF. The CDR3 DNA follows: TGTGCCAGCAGTTTAGCAGGGGACTACGAGCAGTACTTC.